The rows below give T cell receptor beta chains drawn from one sample of a study of blood T cells in healthy people across ages. From the 5' RACE reads, TCRdb called clonotypes with MiXCR, one entry per CDR3 protein. This table has 1.5 million to 2 million distinct CDR3 sequences, 30% to 40% appearing once. The source material was blood. The source of these receptors is a human donor in good health. Each CDR3 is given with its conserved first and last residue. D genes are given only for firm matches. Expanded clones get a size class; other rows say once, few or many, or leave the size out.

clone size,D gene,J gene,V gene,CDR3 DNA,CDR3 protein
NA,NA,TRBJ2-1,TRBV7-3,TGTGCCAGCGGACTCGGACAGTACAATGAGCAGTTCTTC,CASGLGQYNEQFF
few,NA,TRBJ1-1,TRBV7-6,TGTGCCAGCAGCTTAGGACAGGCTATGAACACTGAAGCTTTCTTT,CASSLGQAMNTEAFF
NA,NA,TRBJ2-2,TRBV4-3,TGCGCCAGCCAGGACTTTCTGAACACCGGGGAGCTGTTTTTT,CASQDFLNTGELFF
NA,TRBD1,TRBJ1-2,TRBV24-1,TGTGCCACCAGTGATTCTGGACAGGGGGCTAGTAGTGGCTACACCTTC,CATSDSGQGASSGYTF
NA,NA,TRBJ2-1,TRBV20-1,TGCAGTGCTCTCGCCGGTATACGGACTAAGCAGTTCTTC,CSALAGIRTKQFF
NA,NA,TRBJ1-2,TRBV5-5,TGTGCCAGCAGCGCCGGGACAATGTATGGCTACACCTTC,CASSAGTMYGYTF
few,TRBD2,TRBJ2-3,TRBV7-9,TGTGCCAGCAGCAAATTGACTAGCCTTACAGATACGCAGTATTTT,CASSKLTSLTDTQYF
NA,TRBD2,TRBJ2-3,TRBV9,TGTGCCAGCAGAGCAGGGACTAGCGGGAAGACAGATACGCAGTATTTT,CASRAGTSGKTDTQYF
NA,NA,TRBJ1-1,TRBV6-6,TGTGCCAGCAGTTACGAGGCGGGAAGGGCTTTCTTT,CASSYEAGRAFF
NA,NA,TRBJ2-1,TRBV7-9,TGTGCCAACAGCCTCTCGAGAGAGCAGTTCTTC,CANSLSREQFF
NA,NA,TRBJ1-4,TRBV29-1,TGCAGCGTTGATCGGCAGGGAACGGAAAAACTGTTTTTT,CSVDRQGTEKLFF
few,NA,TRBJ2-7,TRBV29-1,TGCAGCGTTGATGAAGGTCCCAACGAGCAGTACTTC,CSVDEGPNEQYF
NA,TRBD2,TRBJ2-1,TRBV13,TGTGCCAGCAGCCCTGGACTAGCGGGGAGTTGCAATGAGCAGTTCTTC,CASSPGLAGSCNEQFF
NA,NA,TRBJ1-2,TRBV4-1,TGCGCCAGCAGCCAAGAAGTTGGGAGAATCTATGGCTACACCTTC,CASSQEVGRIYGYTF
NA,TRBD1,TRBJ2-2,TRBV6-2/TRBV6-3,TGTGCCAGCAGCCTTGCGACAGGGGGCGAGCGGTTTTTT,CASSLATGGERFF
NA,NA,TRBJ2-5,TRBV5-5,TGTGCCAGCAGCCCAGAGGACCGGTACCAAGAGACCCAGTACTTC,CASSPEDRYQETQYF
NA,NA,TRBJ2-4,TRBV11-3,TGTGCCAGCAGCTTGGTATACGGGCAGGGCAGTTCGAGAAACATTCAGTACTTC,CASSLVYGQGSSRNIQYF
few,NA,TRBJ1-1,TRBV7-2,TGTGCCAGCAGCCGACTACTCAACGGAGCTTTCTTT,CASSRLLNGAFF
NA,TRBD1,TRBJ2-2,TRBV20-1,TGCAGTGCTAGAGATCTCGACAGGGGGCACACCGGGGAGCTGTTTTTT,CSARDLDRGHTGELFF
once,NA,TRBJ1-1,TRBV6-5,TGTGCCAGCAGTTACACGGCCACTGAAGCTTTCTTT,CASSYTATEAFF
few,NA,TRBJ1-2,TRBV7-2,TGTGCCAGCAGCCAAGACCCAAATCGAGCTAACTATGGCTACACCTTC,CASSQDPNRANYGYTF
many,TRBD1,TRBJ1-5,TRBV6-5,TGTGCCAGCAGCAGTACGACAGGGATCAATCAGCCCCAGCATTTT,CASSSTTGINQPQHF
NA,NA,TRBJ1-2,TRBV5-6,TGTGCCAGCAGCGGAGAGGACATGGCCCACTATGGCTACACCTTC,CASSGEDMAHYGYTF
NA,NA,TRBJ2-7,TRBV6-2/TRBV6-3,TGTGCCAGCAGGTACTCACAGGGTAACGAGCAGTACTTC,CASRYSQGNEQYF
few,NA,TRBJ2-7,TRBV25-1,TGTGCCAGCAGTGCAAAAGGGTCAGGCTACGAGCAGTACTTC,CASSAKGSGYEQYF
NA,NA,TRBJ1-2,TRBV6-2/TRBV6-3,TGTGCCAGCAGTTCTCGACTGGGAGTCTATGGCTACACCTTC,CASSSRLGVYGYTF
many,NA,TRBJ2-7,TRBV7-2,TGCGCCAGCAGCTTGGGCCGACATTACGAGCAGTACTTC,CASSLGRHYEQYF
NA,NA,TRBJ1-2,TRBV29-1,TGCAGCCTTGCTAGGGAGGATGGCTACACCTTC,CSLAREDGYTF
NA,NA,TRBJ2-3,TRBV9,TGTGCCAGCAGCGTAGCTAGGGTTACGGCAGATACGCAGTATTTT,CASSVARVTADTQYF
NA,NA,TRBJ2-7,TRBV6-2/TRBV6-3,TGTGCCAGCAGTTACTCCGAATTAGAAGCCTACGAGCAGTGCTTC,CASSYSELEAYEQCF
few,NA,TRBJ1-6,TRBV7-3,TGTGCCAGCAGCTTGGACAGCTATTCACCCCTCCACTTT,CASSLDSYSPLHF
NA,NA,TRBJ2-7,TRBV7-9,TGTGCCAGCAGCCCCGCCTACGGCCGAGTGAGTACCTACGAGCAGTACTTC,CASSPAYGRVSTYEQYF
few,NA,TRBJ2-2,TRBV20-1,TGCAGTGCTACCCACCTCCTGAACACCGGGGAGCTGTTTTTT,CSATHLLNTGELFF
NA,TRBD1,TRBJ1-2,TRBV7-9,TGTGCCAGCAGCACCGGACAGGGGACGATAGCTTTAAACTATGGCTACACCTTC,CASSTGQGTIALNYGYTF
NA,TRBD1,TRBJ2-3,TRBV29-1,TGCAGCGTTGGGTCAGGGGGCGCAGATACGCAGTATTTT,CSVGSGGADTQYF
NA,NA,TRBJ2-1,TRBV7-9,TGTGCCAGCCGCTGGCAGTCCTCCTACAATGAGCAGTTCTTC,CASRWQSSYNEQFF
few,NA,TRBJ2-7,TRBV20-1,TGCAGTGCTAGAGATCGGGTTAGCTCCTACGAGCAGTACTTC,CSARDRVSSYEQYF
NA,NA,TRBJ2-3,TRBV7-2,TGTGCCAGCAGCGTACAGGGTCGGGGCTACGAGCAGTATTTT,CASSVQGRGYEQYF
NA,TRBD2,TRBJ2-3,TRBV4-3,TGCGCCAGCAGCCAAGATAGCCTAGCGGGGACAGATACGCAGTATTTT,CASSQDSLAGTDTQYF
NA,TRBD1,TRBJ1-5,TRBV20-1,TGCAGTGCTTCAAACAGGGGTGAGAGCAATCAGCCCCAGCATTTT,CSASNRGESNQPQHF
NA,TRBD2,TRBJ2-1,TRBV6-6,TGTGCCAGCAGTTACAGGACTAGCGGGGGGAGTGAGCAGTTCTTC,CASSYRTSGGSEQFF
few,NA,TRBJ2-4,TRBV18,TGTGCCAGCTCGGGTACCAGGGGTCAGGCCAAAAACATTCAGTACTTC,CASSGTRGQAKNIQYF
NA,NA,TRBJ2-7,TRBV20-1,TGCAGTGCTCCCCCTTTCGTCGCAGGGGACGAGCAGTACTTC,CSAPPFVAGDEQYF
few,NA,TRBJ1-6,TRBV11-2,TGTGCCAGCAGCTCTCTACAGGGTACTAATTCACCCCTCCACTTT,CASSSLQGTNSPLHF